The clone carrying this T cell receptor (beta chain) came up a few times. Its antigen is not known. The V gene's germline CDR1 is SGHNT and CDR2 YYREEE (reference sequence). The V gene lost 0 bases and the J gene lost 2 bases, with 11 bases spanning the gap. The CDR3 consists of 15 residues. TCRdb re-called the RT-PCR reads through MiXCR, storing one row per CDR3 protein. The table shows hundreds of thousands of distinct CDR3 sequences, with 21% occurring only once. The sample originates from a study of response to subunit inactivated influenza vaccine. Study observations and caveats: Authors suggested few new T cells are recruited by each seasonal influenza vaccination.

The source is a man between 50 and 75 years old who received an inactivated influenza vaccine. Sequencing used PBMCs from blood, obtained about 20 months after vaccination. The chain recombines TRBV5-4 with TRBJ1-2; D is uncertain. CDR3 protein: CASSLDGSVNYGYTF. The DNA for the CDR3 is TGTGCCAGCAGCTTGGATGGCAGTGTAAACTATGGCTACACCTTC.